Below are 9 T cell receptor beta chains sequenced from a single sample in a study of T cell changes during pregnancy in multiple sclerosis. Profiled with immunoSEQ multiplex PCR; TCRdb holds only in-frame clones, not every one. The repertoire has approximately 60,000 clones, 80% to 95% of them found once; the top ten carry around 3.3%. The source material was peripheral blood, sampled after pregnancy. These receptors all come from a female donor in good health, enrolled as a control in a pregnancy study.

This chain joins TRBV5-6 and TRBJ2-2; 8 bases line up with TRBD1. CDR3 length equals 15 residues. The germline V gene has CDR1 SGHDT and CDR2 YYEEEE. The trim removed 4 bases at V and 7 bases at J, leaving 9 bases unmatched. DNA for the CDR3: TGTGCCAGCAGCGCAACAGGGGGATGGGACGGGGAGCTGTTTTTT. Amino acids: CASSATGGWDGELFF.

The chain joins TRBV7-9 to TRBJ2-6; 7 bases are a match to TRBD1. The CDR3 consists of 16 residues. The J segment lost 2 bases and the V segment lost 7 bases, leaving 8 bases of the junction unmatched. Germline CDR1 is SEHNR and CDR2 is FQNEAQ (reference sequence). CDR3 residues: CASTSGTETGANVLTF. CDR3 DNA: TGTGCCAGCACTTCCGGGACAGAGACTGGGGCCAACGTCCTGACTTTC.

The V gene is TRBV5-8, the J gene TRBJ2-3; 7 bases align to TRBD1. Germline trimming cut 2 bases from V and 3 bases from J; bases unmatched to any gene: 6. The CDR3 is 15 amino acids. Germline V gives CDR1 SGHTS, CDR2 YDEGEE. The CDR3 coding sequence is TGTGCCAGCAGCTTAAGGGGACAGACTACAGATACGCAGTATTTT. The encoded protein is CASSLRGQTTDTQYF.

The CDR3 DNA follows: TGTGCCAGCAGCTTAGGGCGGGGGGCCTACGCCAAAAACATTCAGTACTTC. It codes for CASSLGRGAYAKNIQYF. The chain employs TRBV7-8 and TRBJ2-4, with TRBD2 matching over 8 bases. Per germline, CDR1 SGHVS and CDR2 FQNEAQ. Trimming removed 1 base from V and 1 base from J; junction bases left unmatched: 6. This CDR3 region has 17 residues. Drawing the rest from reference TRBV7-8 and TRBJ2-4, the complete variable domain is GAGVSQSPRYKVAKRGQDVALRCDPISGHVSLFWYQQALGQGPEFLTYFQNEAQLDKSGLPSDRFFAERPEGSVSTLKIQRTQQEDSAVYLCASSLGRGAYAKNIQYFGAGTRLSVL.

The CDR3 reads CASSQGQGAGGELFF. The CDR3 DNA sequence: TGCGCCAGCAGCCAAGGTCAGGGGGCCGGCGGGGAGCTGTTTTTT. This chain links TRBV4-1 with TRBJ2-2, with 8 bases identical to TRBD1. CDR3 length equals 15 residues. Germline values: CDR1 MGHRA, CDR2 YSYEKL. The junction had 5 bases not matched to a gene; V was cut back by 1 base and J by 7 bases.

This rearrangement joins TRBV25-1 to TRBJ1-1; D gene uncertain. Germline V gene lookup returns CDR1 MGHDK and CDR2 SYGVNS. The CDR3 runs 15 residues. With 3 bases removed from V and 0 bases from J, the gap between germline ends came to 11 bases. The CDR3 bases are TGTGCCAGCAGTGATACAACAGCCCTGAACACTGAAGCTTTCTTT. This codes for CASSDTTALNTEAFF.

The V and J genes are TRBV7-2 and TRBJ2-7, with TRBD1 as a possible D gene (7 bases). The V and J ends lost 4 bases and 6 bases respectively, with 13 bases between them. Germline V CDR1 and CDR2: SGHTA, FQGNSA. The CDR3 has 13 residues. CDR3 bases: TGTGCCAGCAGCTCACGACAGGGAGGCGAGCAGTACTTC. It yields the protein CASSSRQGGEQYF.

The chain combines TRBV6-5 with TRBJ2-3; 8 bases fit TRBD2. The V gene's germline CDR1 is MNHEY and CDR2 SVGAGI. This CDR3 region has 16 residues. J gave up 2 bases and V 3 bases, and 7 bases lay outside the gene matches. The CDR3 DNA reads TGTGCCAGCAGTTATCGTCGGGGGGGGCACACAGATACGCAGTATTTT. Its translation: CASSYRRGGHTDTQYF.

The chain links TRBV4-3 to TRBJ2-7; the match to TRBD1 covers 7 bases. This CDR3 spans 15 amino acids. Germline loops: CDR1 LGHNA, CDR2 YSLEER. V gave up 0 bases and J gave up 4 bases; unmatched junction bases: 6. CDR3 amino acids: CASSQEGQTPYEQYF. In DNA, the CDR3 is TGCGCCAGCAGCCAAGAGGGACAGACGCCTTACGAGCAGTACTTC.